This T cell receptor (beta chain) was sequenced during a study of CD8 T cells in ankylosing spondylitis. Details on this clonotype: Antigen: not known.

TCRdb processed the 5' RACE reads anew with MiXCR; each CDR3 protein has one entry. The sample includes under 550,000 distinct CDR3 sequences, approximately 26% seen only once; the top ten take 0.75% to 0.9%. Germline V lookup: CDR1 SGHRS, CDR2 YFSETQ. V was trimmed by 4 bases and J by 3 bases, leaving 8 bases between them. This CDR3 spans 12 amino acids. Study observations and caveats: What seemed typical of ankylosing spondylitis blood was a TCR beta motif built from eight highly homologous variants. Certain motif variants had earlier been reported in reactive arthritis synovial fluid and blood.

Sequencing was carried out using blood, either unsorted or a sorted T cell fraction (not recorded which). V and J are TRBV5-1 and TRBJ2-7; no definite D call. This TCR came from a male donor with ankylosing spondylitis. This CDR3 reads CASSPSHYEQYF. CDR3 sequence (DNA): TGCGCCAGCAGCCCGTCTCACTACGAGCAGTACTTC. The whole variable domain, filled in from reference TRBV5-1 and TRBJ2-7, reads KAGVTQTPRYLIKTRGQQVTLSCSPISGHRSVSWYQQTPGQGLQFLFEYFSETQRNKGNFPGRFSGRQFSNSRSEMNVSTLELGDSALYLCASSPSHYEQYFGPGTRLTVT.